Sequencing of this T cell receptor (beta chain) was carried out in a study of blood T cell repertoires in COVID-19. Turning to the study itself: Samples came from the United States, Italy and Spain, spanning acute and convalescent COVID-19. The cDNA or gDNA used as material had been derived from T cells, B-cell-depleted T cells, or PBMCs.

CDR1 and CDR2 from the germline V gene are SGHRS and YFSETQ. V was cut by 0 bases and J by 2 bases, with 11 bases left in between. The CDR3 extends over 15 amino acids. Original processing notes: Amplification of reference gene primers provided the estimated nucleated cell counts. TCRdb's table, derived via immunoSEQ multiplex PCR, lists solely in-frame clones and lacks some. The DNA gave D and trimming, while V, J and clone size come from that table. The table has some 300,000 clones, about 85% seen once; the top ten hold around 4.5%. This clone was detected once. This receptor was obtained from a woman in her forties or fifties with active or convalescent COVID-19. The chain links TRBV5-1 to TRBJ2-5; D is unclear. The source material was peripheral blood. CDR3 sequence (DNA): TGCGCCAGCAGCTTGGGAGCAACCATACAAGAGACCCAGTACTTC. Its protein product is CASSLGATIQETQYF.